Included here is one T cell receptor (beta chain) sequence, with context. Its antigen remains unknown. CDR3 length: 13 amino acids. Germline lookup yields CDR1 MDHEN and CDR2 SYDVKM. V gave up 2 bases and J gave up 7 bases; unmatched junction bases: 2. Arm-PCR of CDR3 regions and iRepertoire HTBI primers were the basis on which TCR beta libraries were built. TCRdb fed the multiplex PCR reads into MiXCR, producing one record per CDR3 protein. The table has some 280,000 distinct CDR3 sequences, 20% to 25% seen once. The data were taken from a study of regulatory T cells in long-lasting Graves disease. Study-wide results and caveats: Comparison showed that persistent patients shared more public clonotypes (about 2,600) than new patients (about 970). The small sample size may have reduced accuracy. Researchers examined only peripheral blood and not thyroid tissue. TRBV28, TRBJ1-2 and TRBJ2-5 were segments that persistent disease favored.

As to time point: persistent/refractory GD, antithyroid drugs over 5 years with positive TRAb. TCR sequences were obtained from RNA taken from PBMCs. Sample: peripheral blood mononuclear cells (PBMCs), taken when the disease was refractory, from a patient treated with antithyroid drugs. V is TRBV28 and J is TRBJ2-1, with 7 bases matching TRBD2. This TCR was recovered from a female donor with Graves disease. CDR3 bases: TGTGCCAGCAGTTTAGGCGGGAGTAATGAGCAGTTCTTC. As protein: CASSLGGSNEQFF.